The 23 T cell receptor beta chains given below trace back to one sample, sequenced in a study of early stage breast cancer tumors. Produced via immunoSEQ multiplex PCR; TCRdb's table is partial and in-frame only. Of 60,000 to 80,000 clones listed, approximately 79% are singletons. Source material: blood. These receptors all come from a person between 60 and 69 years old with breast cancer.

V is TRBV7-9 and J is TRBJ1-5; D gene ambiguous. CDR3 length equals 16 residues. V gave up 4 bases and J gave up 1 base, with 14 bases separating them. Germline V gene data show CDR1 as SEHNR and CDR2 as FQNEAQ (reference sequence). The CDR3 nucleotides are TGTGCCAGCAGCTCAAACGTCGGGGTGAGCAATCAGCCCCAGCATTTT. The encoded protein is CASSSNVGVSNQPQHF.

J is TRBJ1-5 and V is TRBV27; a possible D gene is TRBD1 (5 bases). V was pared by 5 bases and J by 5 bases, with 10 bases between. Germline loops: CDR1 MNHEY, CDR2 SMNVEV (reference sequence). This CDR3 comprises 13 residues. CDR3 sequence: CASSMGVHQPQHF. CDR3 DNA sequence: TGTGCCAGCAGTATGGGGGTACATCAGCCCCAGCATTTT.

V and J are TRBV5-1 and TRBJ2-3, with D unclear. V lost 0 bases and J 0 bases, leaving 8 bases between the germline ends. CDR1 SGHRS and CDR2 YFSETQ come from the germline V gene. The CDR3 totals 15 residues. CDR3: CASSLAVSSTDTQYF. The DNA for the CDR3 is TGCGCCAGCAGCTTGGCGGTGTCTAGCACAGATACGCAGTATTTT. The full variable domain, its missing parts supplied by reference TRBV5-1 and TRBJ2-3, is KAGVTQTPRYLIKTRGQQVTLSCSPISGHRSVSWYQQTPGQGLQFLFEYFSETQRNKGNFPGRFSGRQFSNSRSEMNVSTLELGDSALYLCASSLAVSSTDTQYFGPGTRLTVL.

The chain combines TRBV19 with TRBJ1-5; tentative D call: TRBD1 (5 bases). This CDR3 spans 16 amino acids. The ends were cut back, 4 bases at V and 3 bases at J, with 16 bases in the middle. Germline V gene sequence: CDR1 LNHDA, CDR2 SQIVND (reference sequence). The chain's CDR3 is CASSRSGGISNQPQHF. DNA of the CDR3: TGTGCCAGTAGTAGGAGCGGGGGGATTTCCAATCAGCCCCAGCATTTT. The whole variable domain, remainder taken from reference TRBV19 and TRBJ1-5, is DGGITQSPKYLFRKEGQNVTLSCEQNLNHDAMYWYRQDPGQGLRLIYYSQIVNDFQKGDIAEGYSVSREKKESFPLTVTSAQKNPTAFYLCASSRSGGISNQPQHFGDGTRLSIL.

V usage is TRBV7-9 and J usage is TRBJ2-7; 10 bases match TRBD1. Germline CDR1 SEHNR, CDR2 FQNEAQ (reference sequence). This CDR3 has 15 residues. With V trimmed by 5 bases and J by 7 bases, 11 bases remained unmatched. The CDR3 DNA reads TGTGCCAGCAGCAACCGGGACAGGGGACAATGGGAGCAGTACTTC. The encoded protein is CASSNRDRGQWEQYF. Based on the CDR3 plus reference TRBV7-9 and TRBJ2-7, the full variable domain is DTGVSQNPRHKITKRGQNVTFRCDPISEHNRLYWYRQTLGQGPEFLTYFQNEAQLEKSRLLSDRFSAERPKGSFSTLEIQRTEQGDSAMYLCASSNRDRGQWEQYFGPGTRLTVT.

The V gene is TRBV13, the J gene TRBJ1-1; perhaps TRBD1 as D (6 bases). CDR3 length: 15 residues. Germline V gene data show CDR1 as PRHDT and CDR2 as FYEKMQ (reference sequence). Trimming removed 5 bases at V and 2 bases at J, with 15 bases between. The CDR3 nucleotides read TGTGCCAGCAGCACTGGTACAGGGAGTAACACTGAAGCTTTCTTT. Protein: CASSTGTGSNTEAFF.

V gene TRBV7-9 combines with J gene TRBJ2-3; TRBD2 is a possible D gene (7 bases). This CDR3 contains 17 residues. The V end was cut by 2 bases, the J end by 0 bases, with 15 bases between. Germline V gives CDR1 SEHNR, CDR2 FQNEAQ (reference sequence). CDR3 bases: TGTGCCAGCAGCTTATATCGGGGGGCTCCTAGCACAGATACGCAGTATTTT. Encoded protein: CASSLYRGAPSTDTQYF.

The chain recombines TRBV19 with TRBJ2-2, with D possibly matching TRBD2 (6 bases). This CDR3 contains 15 residues. V was pared by 8 bases and J by 4 bases, with 17 bases between. In germline, CDR1 is LNHDA, CDR2 SQIVND (reference sequence). The CDR3: CASGSGLRGTGELFF. The CDR3 DNA is TGTGCCAGTGGTAGCGGTTTGCGGGGCACCGGGGAGCTGTTTTTT.

V gene TRBV9 combines with J gene TRBJ2-4, with D hard to call. The CDR3 length is 16 residues. Per germline, CDR1 SGDLS and CDR2 YYNGEE. V was shortened by 0 bases and J by 0 bases, with 10 bases between the two germline ends. The CDR3 DNA is TGTGCCAGCAGCGTAGCGGACCGGCTAGCCAAAAACATTCAGTACTTC. This encodes CASSVADRLAKNIQYF.

The chain has TRBV5-4 and TRBJ2-3; TRBD1 is a possible D gene (7 bases). V was clipped by 4 bases and J by 2 bases, with 11 bases between them. Germline CDR1 is SGHNT and CDR2 is YYREEE (reference sequence). The CDR3 is made up of 14 amino acids. DNA of the CDR3: TGTGCCAGCAGCGCAGGGGGGCCCACAGATACGCAGTATTTT. Translated: CASSAGGPTDTQYF.

V gene TRBV18 combines with J gene TRBJ2-7, with D unclear. Trimming left V 5 bases short and J 5 bases short, with 16 bases between. CDR3 length: 14 residues. Germline-derived CDR1 and CDR2 are KGHSH and LQKENI. CDR3 nucleotides: TGTGCCAGCTCAGGCCAGGCCCCCCTTCACGAGCAGTACTTC. Translating gives CASSGQAPLHEQYF.

This clone appeared a single time. V usage is TRBV19 and J usage is TRBJ1-2; D ambiguous. Trimming cost V 5 bases and J 6 bases, with 13 bases left between them. This CDR3 is built from 13 residues. Germline-derived CDR1 and CDR2 are LNHDA and SQIVND (reference sequence). The DNA for the CDR3 is TGTGCCAGTAGTGGCCTGGGTTTCGATGGCTACACCTTC. Protein sequence: CASSGLGFDGYTF.

The chain couples TRBV5-1 to TRBJ1-3; D unclear. Trimming took off 4 bases at V and 7 bases at J, with 12 bases between the two ends. CDR1 and CDR2 (germline): SGHRS, YFSETQ. The CDR3 spans 13 residues. CDR3 coding DNA: TGCGCCAGCAGCGCCCTTGGCAGCAACACCATATATTTT. Translation: CASSALGSNTIYF. The full variable domain, in which reference TRBV5-1 and TRBJ1-3 provide the parts outside the CDR3, is KAGVTQTPRYLIKTRGQQVTLSCSPISGHRSVSWYQQTPGQGLQFLFEYFSETQRNKGNFPGRFSGRQFSNSRSEMNVSTLELGDSALYLCASSALGSNTIYFGEGSWLTVV.

The chain couples TRBV9 to TRBJ1-6, with D unclear. The CDR3 runs 14 residues. The V gene's germline CDR1 is SGDLS and CDR2 YYNGEE. V was shortened by 0 bases and J by 9 bases, with 10 bases between the two germline ends. CDR3 DNA: TGTGCCAGCAGCGTAGCGGGCACAAGTTCACCCCTCCACTTT. This sequence encodes CASSVAGTSSPLHF. The variable domain in full, with the rest retrieved from reference TRBV9 and TRBJ1-6, is DSGVTQTPKHLITATGQRVTLRCSPRSGDLSVYWYQQSLDQGLQFLIQYYNGEERAKGNILERFSAQQFPDLHSELNLSSLELGDSALYFCASSVAGTSSPLHFGNGTRLTVT.

The genes are TRBV19 and TRBJ2-2; 12 bases map to TRBD1. The CDR3 is made up of 15 amino acids. Germline V gene data show CDR1 as LNHDA and CDR2 as SQIVND (reference sequence). V gave up 6 bases and J gave up 5 bases; unmatched junction bases: 4. The CDR3 is CASRGQGAITGELFF. The CDR3 bases are TGTGCCAGTAGGGGACAGGGGGCTATTACCGGGGAGCTGTTTTTT.

The chain has TRBV28 and TRBJ1-1, with 9 positions matching TRBD1. In germline, CDR1 is MDHEN, CDR2 SYDVKM. This CDR3 is 16 amino acids long. J lost 6 bases, V lost 5 bases, and 13 bases had no gene match. CDR3 coding DNA: TGTGCCAGCAGTGCCCTCCCGATACAGGGGGCCCCTGAAGCTTTCTTT. It translates to CASSALPIQGAPEAFF.

The chain recombines TRBV6-1 with TRBJ1-1; D possibly corresponds to TRBD1 (6 bases). The CDR3 is made up of 14 amino acids. Germline CDR1 is MNHNS and CDR2 is SASEGT. The V gene lost 4 bases and the J gene lost 4 bases, with 13 bases spanning the gap. CDR3 nucleotides: TGTGCCAGCAGTGGTCTTGGGGGGCCCACTGAAGCTTTCTTT. Its protein is CASSGLGGPTEAFF.

This chain links TRBV9 with TRBJ2-5; D remains unclear. Germline assignment: CDR1 SGDLS and CDR2 YYNGEE. There are 13 residues in the CDR3. The germline V and J ends were trimmed by 0 bases and 9 bases, with 12 bases remaining between them. The DNA for the CDR3 is TGTGCCAGCAGCGTAGCTCCGGGTGGGGCCCAGTACTTC. Residues: CASSVAPGGAQYF. Variable domain in full (rest from reference TRBV9 and TRBJ2-5): DSGVTQTPKHLITATGQRVTLRCSPRSGDLSVYWYQQSLDQGLQFLIQYYNGEERAKGNILERFSAQQFPDLHSELNLSSLELGDSALYFCASSVAPGGAQYFGPGTRLLVL.

The chain uses TRBV7-9 and TRBJ2-7; 9 bases are shared with TRBD2. CDR1 SEHNR and CDR2 FQNEAQ come from the germline V gene (reference sequence). The CDR3 is made up of 16 amino acids. The J segment lost 3 bases and the V segment lost 4 bases, leaving 10 bases of the junction unmatched. In DNA, the CDR3 is TGTGCCAGCAGCTCAGGTCGGGCTAGCGGGGACTACGAGCAGTACTTC. Its translation: CASSSGRASGDYEQYF.

The rearrangement links TRBV5-1 to TRBJ2-3; D possibly corresponds to TRBD2 (6 bases). Germline CDR1 SGHRS, CDR2 YFSETQ. Between the trimmed V and J ends, which lost 0 bases and 2 bases, there was a span of 10 bases. The CDR3 is made up of 15 amino acids. CDR3 sequence: CASSLVGRNTDTQYF. The CDR3 DNA sequence: TGCGCCAGCAGCTTGGTAGGGAGGAACACAGATACGCAGTATTTT. The full variable domain, completed using reference TRBV5-1 and TRBJ2-3, is KAGVTQTPRYLIKTRGQQVTLSCSPISGHRSVSWYQQTPGQGLQFLFEYFSETQRNKGNFPGRFSGRQFSNSRSEMNVSTLELGDSALYLCASSLVGRNTDTQYFGPGTRLTVL.

The rearrangement links TRBV2 to TRBJ2-5, with 8 nucleotides matching TRBD1. Germline V gene sequence: CDR1 SNHLY, CDR2 FYNNEI. V was pared by 7 bases and J by 1 base, with 8 bases of the junction left unmatched. The CDR3 runs to 15 residues. The DNA of the CDR3 is TGTGCCAGCACTCCCGGGACAGGCGCCCAAGAGACCCAGTACTTC. Translation gives CASTPGTGAQETQYF.

This clone has just a few counts. The V gene is TRBV5-6, the J gene TRBJ1-1; 8 nucleotides agree with TRBD1. The V and J ends lost 5 bases and 2 bases, in that order; junction bases with no gene match: 5. The CDR3 runs 14 residues. Germline V gives CDR1 SGHDT, CDR2 YYEEEE. The CDR3 sequence is CASRRTGRNTEAFF. The CDR3, as DNA: TGTGCCAGCAGACGGACAGGGAGAAACACTGAAGCTTTCTTT.

This clone appeared a few times. V is TRBV28 and J is TRBJ1-2; weak D call: TRBD1 (5 bases). This CDR3 is 13 amino acids long. V dropped 2 bases and J dropped 8 bases, with 12 bases sitting between them. Germline lookup yields CDR1 MDHEN and CDR2 SYDVKM. This chain's CDR3 is CASSLEAGKGYTF. In DNA form, the CDR3 reads TGTGCCAGCAGTTTAGAGGCAGGGAAAGGCTACACCTTC.